This T cell receptor beta chain was sequenced for a study of blood T cell repertoires in COVID-19. J was trimmed by 2 bases and V by 0 bases; bases with no gene match: 11. Germline V gene data show CDR1 as SGHRS and CDR2 as YFSETQ. The CDR3 is made up of 18 amino acids. Some clones are missing from TCRdb's copy, which holds only in-frame ones; the method was immunoSEQ multiplex PCR. The sample shows 250,000 to 300,000 clones, approximately 85% of them seen only once. The sequence came from a woman aged 45-60 years who had been exposed to COVID-19. Material: PBMCs or T cells enriched from blood (not recorded which). This chain uses TRBV5-1 with TRBJ2-3, with 8 bases identical to TRBD2. CDR3 bases: TGCGCCAGCAGCTTGGGAGGAGCGGGGGCCCAGTCCACAGATACGCAGTATTTT. Protein sequence: CASSLGGAGAQSTDTQYF.